These 32 T cell receptor beta chains share one sample of origin, sequenced in a study of beta chain features in type 1 diabetes. What was sequenced were expressed TCRB transcripts, since all of the isolated RNA had been reverse transcribed. Sequencing used immunoSEQ multiplex PCR; TCRdb keeps in-frame clones, though not all of them. The repertoire holds some 63,000 clones, about three fifths seen once, with roughly 2% in the top ten. Specimen: Tregs from blood. Receptor source: a woman aged 18-29 years in good health.

This clone has only a few counts. The rearrangement links TRBV4-3 to TRBJ2-2; 10 nucleotides match TRBD2. Germline CDR1 is LGHNA and CDR2 is YSLEER. The V segment lost 0 bases and the J segment 4 bases; nucleotides outside the gene matches: 14. This CDR3 has 20 residues. CDR3 nucleotides: TGCGCCAGCAGCCAAGAACGGGCTAGCGGGGGTAGGGCACGCACCGGGGAGCTGTTTTTT. Protein product: CASSQERASGGRARTGELFF.

The chain has TRBV11-3 and TRBJ1-1; 9 nucleotides agree with TRBD1. V dropped 0 bases and J dropped 6; count of bases not matched to a gene: 8. The CDR3 runs 16 residues. Germline V gene data show CDR1 as SGHNT and CDR2 as YENEEA. CDR3 nucleotides: TGTGCCAGCAGCTTAGATCTGTCACAGGGGGCGGCTGAAGCTTTCTTT. Translating gives CASSLDLSQGAAEAFF.

The V and J genes are TRBV18 and TRBJ2-2, with TRBD2 identical over 9 bases. There are 16 residues in the CDR3. V was clipped by 4 bases and J by 1 base; unmatched bases: 4. Germline V CDR1 and CDR2: KGHSH, LQKENI. CDR3 bases: TGTGCCAGCTCACTCCTAGCGGGATTGAACACCGGGGAGCTGTTTTTT. Residues: CASSLLAGLNTGELFF.

This clone was detected a few times. The chain combines TRBV7-9 with TRBJ2-7, with TRBD1 identical over 7 bases. CDR3 size: 13 residues. Germline V gene lookup returns CDR1 SEHNR and CDR2 FQNEAQ (reference sequence). V lost 6 bases to trimming and J lost 6 bases; unmatched junction nucleotides: 8. CDR3: CASRSTGDGEQYF. CDR3 nucleotide sequence: TGTGCCAGCAGAAGTACAGGGGATGGCGAGCAGTACTTC.

This clone was detected only a few times. The chain uses TRBV19 and TRBJ2-3, with TRBD2 identical over 11 bases. The CDR3 runs to 15 residues. V trimming: 3 bases; J trimming: 2 bases; junction bases outside the gene matches: 1. Germline V gene data show CDR1 as LNHDA and CDR2 as SQIVND (reference sequence). The DNA of the CDR3 is TGTGCCAGTAGTATTAGCGGGGGGGCCACAGATACGCAGTATTTT. Amino acid sequence: CASSISGGATDTQYF. Together with reference TRBV19 and TRBJ2-3, the CDR3 gives the full variable domain: DGGITQSPKYLFRKEGQNVTLSCEQNLNHDAMYWYRQDPGQGLRLIYYSQIVNDFQKGDIAEGYSVSREKKESFPLTVTSAQKNPTAFYLCASSISGGATDTQYFGPGTRLTVL.

The chain has TRBV5-1 and TRBJ1-2, with D perhaps matching TRBD1 (5 bases). Trimming took 1 base from V and 3 from J, leaving 10 bases between them. CDR3 length equals 14 residues. Germline V gene data show CDR1 as SGHRS and CDR2 as YFSETQ. CDR3 coding DNA: TGCGCCAGCAGCTTGAGGTGGGGGGACTATGGCTACACCTTC. This encodes CASSLRWGDYGYTF.

The chain employs TRBV18 and TRBJ2-7; TRBD2 matches 8 bases. Germline-derived CDR1 and CDR2 are KGHSH and LQKENI. J was trimmed by 4 bases and V by 1 base; bases with no gene match: 6. The CDR3 contains 15 residues. The CDR3 loop reads CASSPQGSGVYEQYF. In nucleotides, the CDR3 is TGTGCCAGCTCACCACAGGGTAGCGGGGTATACGAGCAGTACTTC.

The chain joins TRBV18 to TRBJ2-1, with 11 bases fitting TRBD2. The CDR3 spans 16 residues. The V gene end was trimmed by 4 bases and the J gene end by 10 bases; junction bases not matched to a gene: 12. Germline V gene data show CDR1 as KGHSH and CDR2 as LQKENI. The CDR3 loop is CASSLSGTSGSGEQFF. The CDR3 nucleotides read TGTGCCAGCTCACTCTCCGGCACTAGCGGGAGCGGCGAGCAGTTCTTC.

J is TRBJ2-3 and V is TRBV12-5; the match to TRBD2 covers 8 bases. With V trimmed by 9 bases and J by 4 bases, 3 bases remained unmatched. The V gene's germline CDR1 is LGHNT and CDR2 FRNRAP. The CDR3 length is 12 residues. DNA for the CDR3: TGTGCTAGCGGGGGGGTGGCAGATACGCAGTATTTT. Amino acids: CASGGVADTQYF.

The chain joins TRBV7-2 to TRBJ2-1; 11 bases fit TRBD2. The CDR3 spans 16 residues. V gave up 1 base and J gave up 3 bases; unmatched junction bases: 2. Germline lookup yields CDR1 SGHTA and CDR2 FQGNSA. DNA of the CDR3: TGTGCCAGCAGCTTAGTGGGACTAGCGGACTACAATGAGCAGTTCTTC. Its translation: CASSLVGLADYNEQFF.

In nucleotides, the CDR3 is TGTGCCAGCAGCTTGGGCGAGCCGAATGAGCAGTTCTTC. This translates into CASSLGEPNEQFF. The chain links TRBV7-2 to TRBJ2-1; D remains unclear. Trimming stripped 3 bases from V and 7 bases from J, with 10 bases between. The CDR3 has 13 residues. From germline, CDR1 is SGHTA and CDR2 FQGNSA.

The V gene is TRBV4-2, the J gene TRBJ2-3; TRBD2 matches 7 bases. The CDR3 is 16 residues long. Germline CDR1 and CDR2: LGHNA and YNFKEQ. The J segment lost 4 bases and the V segment lost 5 bases, leaving 12 bases of the junction unmatched. CDR3 bases: TGTGCCAGCAGCACCCGGGGAGCGGGGAGTTCAGATACGCAGTATTTT. Translation: CASSTRGAGSSDTQYF.

Sample share makes this clone medium-sized. The V and J genes are TRBV5-1 and TRBJ1-1, with D perhaps TRBD1 (5 bases). The CDR3 is 14 residues long. Germline V gene sequence: CDR1 SGHRS, CDR2 YFSETQ. The ends were cut back, 0 bases at V and 1 base at J, with 7 bases in the middle. The CDR3 DNA reads as TGCGCCAGCAGCTTGGCGACAGCGAACACTGAAGCTTTCTTT. This codes for CASSLATANTEAFF.

The CDR3 sequence: CASSKGQDRNEQFF. In DNA, the CDR3 is TGTGCCAGTAGTAAGGGACAGGATCGCAATGAGCAGTTCTTC. The chain is built from TRBV19 and TRBJ2-1; TRBD1 agrees at 8 bases. J lost 6 bases, V lost 4 bases, and 5 bases had no gene match. Germline assignment: CDR1 LNHDA and CDR2 SQIVND (reference sequence). The CDR3 covers 14 residues. Full variable domain (outside the CDR3, taken from reference TRBV19 and TRBJ2-1): DGGITQSPKYLFRKEGQNVTLSCEQNLNHDAMYWYRQDPGQGLRLIYYSQIVNDFQKGDIAEGYSVSREKKESFPLTVTSAQKNPTAFYLCASSKGQDRNEQFFGPGTRLTVL.

This clone appeared a few times. For the CDR3, the DNA is TGTGCTAGTGGTTTGGTAACTACGTCGGGCTACACCTTC. Protein sequence: CASGLVTTSGYTF. V and J are TRBV12-5 and TRBJ1-2; D gene ambiguous. The CDR3 sequence is 13 residues long. Germline CDR1 and CDR2: LGHNT and FRNRAP. V shed 0 bases and J shed 8 bases, with 10 bases lying between them.

This chain connects TRBV7-9 to TRBJ1-1, with TRBD1 matching 9 bases. The CDR3 runs to 16 residues. Trimming took 7 bases from V and 5 from J; bases not matched to a gene: 14. Germline assignment: CDR1 SEHNR and CDR2 FQNEAQ (reference sequence). The CDR3 sequence is CASMKDPGQGLTEAFF. The CDR3 DNA reads as TGTGCCAGCATGAAAGACCCGGGACAGGGTCTAACTGAAGCTTTCTTT.

The chain carries TRBV5-4 and TRBJ1-1, with D perhaps TRBD1 (5 bases). This CDR3 is built from 16 residues. CDR1 is SGHNT and CDR2 is YYREEE in the germline V gene (reference sequence). V was clipped by 10 bases and J by 4 bases, with 26 bases between them. The CDR3 region has the DNA TGTGCCTGCGGTGGGGATGGGGGGACCATGGGCACTGAAGCTTTCTTT. Protein: CACGGDGGTMGTEAFF. The full variable domain, completed using reference TRBV5-4 and TRBJ1-1, is ETGVTQSPTHLIKTRGQQVTLRCSSQSGHNTVSWYQQALGQGPQFIFQYYREEENGRGNFPPRFSGLQFPNYSSELNVNALELDDSALYLCACGGDGGTMGTEAFFGQGTRLTVV.

This rearrangement joins TRBV18 to TRBJ2-5; D unresolved. In germline, CDR1 is KGHSH, CDR2 LQKENI. The CDR3 length is 12 residues. V lost 2 bases and J 5 bases, leaving 6 bases between the germline ends. CDR3: CASSPRRETQYF. CDR3 coding DNA: TGTGCCAGCTCACCAAGGCGGGAGACCCAGTACTTC.

The J gene is TRBJ2-2, the V gene TRBV29-1; the D is unclear. The germline CDR1 and CDR2 sequences are SQVTM and ANQGSEA. The CDR3 extends over 13 amino acids. V was cut by 7 bases and J by 4 bases, with 13 bases left in between. The CDR3 spells CSAGRSGTGELFF. The DNA for the CDR3 is TGCAGCGCTGGCCGGTCGGGCACCGGGGAGCTGTTTTTT.

In this sample, this clone turned up a few times. The rearrangement uses TRBV29-1 and TRBJ2-7; 8 bases fit TRBD1. The CDR3 has 14 residues. The trim removed 7 bases at V and 2 bases at J, leaving 10 bases unmatched. Germline lookup yields CDR1 SQVTM and CDR2 ANQGSEA. CDR3 amino acids: CSALRGTGAYEQYF. CDR3 coding DNA: TGCAGCGCCTTGAGGGGGACAGGAGCCTACGAGCAGTACTTC.

The chain carries TRBV5-1 and TRBJ2-7, with 9 bases that match TRBD2. The germline gives CDR1 SGHRS, CDR2 YFSETQ. V trimming: 0 bases; J trimming: 0 bases; junction bases outside the gene matches: 4. The CDR3 runs to 16 residues. The CDR3 DNA sequence: TGCGCCAGCAGCTTGGAGGGCGGGGGGGTCTCCTACGAGCAGTACTTC. Amino acids: CASSLEGGGVSYEQYF.

The chain employs TRBV27 and TRBJ2-7; 8 bases line up with TRBD1. The CDR3 spans 14 residues. V lost 4 bases, J lost 4 bases, and 6 bases stayed unmatched. The V gene's germline CDR1 is MNHEY and CDR2 SMNVEV (reference sequence). The CDR3 DNA sequence: TGTGCCAGCAGTTCCGCAGGGGGCAGGTACGAGCAGTACTTC. It yields the protein CASSSAGGRYEQYF.

The chain has TRBV2 and TRBJ2-3; D unresolved. CDR1 SNHLY and CDR2 FYNNEI come from the germline V gene. Trimming took off 7 bases at V and 0 bases at J, with 11 bases between the two ends. This CDR3 contains 14 residues. The CDR3 nucleotides are TGTGCCAGCAAGTTGGCCCTCAGCACAGATACGCAGTATTTT. Protein sequence: CASKLALSTDTQYF.

The rearrangement links TRBV19 to TRBJ1-6, with 11 bases lining up with TRBD1. CDR1 is LNHDA, CDR2 SQIVND, per germline (reference sequence). The CDR3 length is 14 residues. V lost 8 bases and J lost 9; bases outside the gene matches: 6. The DNA for the CDR3 is TGTGCCAGTTCCACCGGACAGGGGGCTTCACCCCTCCACTTT. Translation: CASSTGQGASPLHF.

The chain has TRBV18 and TRBJ1-5; D gene ambiguous. V lost 6 bases and J 4 bases, leaving 10 bases between the germline ends. The germline V gene encodes CDR1 KGHSH and CDR2 LQKENI. The CDR3 length is 13 residues. For the CDR3, the DNA is TGTGCCAGCTCCCCCACCGGGAATCAGCCCCAGCATTTT. Translated, it gives CASSPTGNQPQHF.

This clone was seen only a few times. This rearrangement joins TRBV7-9 to TRBJ1-2; tentatively, D is TRBD1 (6 bases). The CDR3 loop spans 13 amino acids. Deletions cut 5 bases from V and 2 bases from J, with 9 bases between. Germline values: CDR1 SEHNR, CDR2 FQNEAQ (reference sequence). The CDR3 DNA sequence: TGTGCCAGCAGCCCACAGGGCAACTATGGCTACACCTTC. Translating it yields CASSPQGNYGYTF.

This chain uses TRBV5-6 with TRBJ2-5, with TRBD2 as a possible D gene (6 bases). The assigned J gene may be wrong: the sequence end matches TRBJ2-7 better. In germline, CDR1 is SGHDT, CDR2 YYEEEE. The CDR3 totals 15 residues. The CDR3 bases are TGTGCCAGCAGCTTGGGACCAGGAGGGATCTACGAGCAGTACTTC. As protein: CASSLGPGGIYEQYF.

This clone was recorded a few times. The chain employs TRBV29-1 and TRBJ2-3; maybe TRBD2 (5 bases). V was pared by 4 bases and J by 0 bases, with 11 bases between. The CDR3 extends over 14 amino acids. CDR1 and CDR2 from the germline V gene are SQVTM and ANQGSEA. The CDR3 DNA reads as TGCAGCGTTGGGGAGCGGCTTAGCACAGATACGCAGTATTTT. Its protein product is CSVGERLSTDTQYF.

The chain carries TRBV7-2 and TRBJ2-7, with TRBD1 identical over 11 bases. The CDR3 length is 15 residues. J lost 7 bases, V lost 5 bases, and 10 bases had no gene match. Germline V gives CDR1 SGHTA, CDR2 FQGNSA. CDR3 bases: TGTGCCAGCAGCGGCGGGACAGGGGGTCTGGGTGAGCAGTACTTC. Its translation: CASSGGTGGLGEQYF. Full variable domain (outside the CDR3, taken from reference TRBV7-2 and TRBJ2-7): GAGVSQSPSNKVTEKGKDVELRCDPISGHTALYWYRQSLGQGLEFLIYFQGNSAPDKSGLPSDRFSAERTGGSVSTLTIQRTQQEDSAVYLCASSGGTGGLGEQYFGPGTRLTVT.

The chain is built from TRBV6-6 and TRBJ2-3; D call uncertain. Germline V lookup: CDR1 MNHNY, CDR2 SVGAGI (reference sequence). The CDR3 extends over 12 amino acids. The V end was cut by 4 bases, the J end by 2 bases, with 4 bases between. The CDR3, as DNA: TGTGCCAGCAGTTCCCTCACAGATACGCAGTATTTT. Its protein product is CASSSLTDTQYF.

The rearrangement links TRBV7-9 to TRBJ2-1, with 8 bases aligning to TRBD2. CDR1 and CDR2 from the germline V gene are SEHNR and FQNEAQ (reference sequence). V dropped 5 bases and J dropped 7; count of bases not matched to a gene: 13. This CDR3 is built from 16 residues. CDR3 region: CASSQRGTRVENEQFF. CDR3 DNA: TGTGCCAGCAGCCAACGAGGGACTAGGGTAGAGAATGAGCAGTTCTTC.

The V call is TRBV25-1, the J call TRBJ1-4, with no clear D. V lost 5 bases, J lost 7 bases, and 14 bases lay in between. Germline-derived CDR1 and CDR2 are MGHDK and SYGVNS. This CDR3 comprises 14 residues. As DNA, the CDR3 is TGTGCCAGCAGTCCCCTGGGGAGGGCTGAAAAACTGTTTTTT. It specifies CASSPLGRAEKLFF.